The next 5 T cell receptor beta chains were all read from a single sample in a study of regulatory T cells in long-lasting Graves disease. Time point described: newly diagnosed GD, antithyroid drugs for less than 3 months. The TCR library was prepared using RNA isolated from PBMCs. Arm-PCR with iRepertoire HTBI primers amplified the CDR3 regions for these TCR beta libraries. TCRdb ran MiXCR on the multiplex PCR reads and lists one entry per CDR3 protein. The top ten hold 20% to 25% of the sample, which has around 500,000 distinct CDR3 sequences, around 16% seen once. In addition, the sample was reused for a study of T cells in Graves' hyperthyroidism and ophthalmopathy.

Sequencing used peripheral blood mononuclear cells (PBMCs), obtained at new diagnosis, from a patient treated with antithyroid drugs. These receptor sequences come from a woman aged 40-60 years with Graves disease.

The genes are TRBV2 and TRBJ2-1, with TRBD2 identical over 8 bases. The CDR3 spans 18 residues. The V segment lost 5 bases and the J segment 2 bases; nucleotides outside the gene matches: 14. The germline CDR1 and CDR2 sequences are SNHLY and FYNNEI. The CDR3 coding sequence is TGTGCCAGCAGTTACGAGCGGGGGACTTCCCGCCCCTACAATGAGCAGTTCTTC. Its protein is CASSYERGTSRPYNEQFF.

The chain is built from TRBV9 and TRBJ1-2; D may be TRBD1 (5 bases). Trimming pared 0 bases from V and 1 base from J, leaving 10 bases between. Germline-derived CDR1 and CDR2 are SGDLS and YYNGEE. The CDR3 totals 15 residues. CDR3: CASSVEGGGNYGYTF. The CDR3 coding sequence is TGTGCCAGCAGCGTAGAAGGCGGGGGTAACTATGGCTACACCTTC.

In its sample, this clonotype was seen many times. The chain recombines TRBV12-3 or TRBV12-4 with TRBJ2-1; 7 bases match TRBD1. The junction had 11 bases not matched to a gene; V was cut back by 5 bases and J by 4 bases. The length of the CDR3 is 16 residues. The CDR3 spells CASSQQTGRQYNEQFF. CDR3 in DNA: TGTGCCAGCAGTCAGCAGACAGGGAGACAATACAATGAGCAGTTCTTC.

This clonotype appeared a few times. The J gene is TRBJ2-3, the V gene TRBV19; the match to TRBD1 covers 7 bases. The CDR3 runs to 16 residues. The germline V gene encodes CDR1 LNHDA and CDR2 SQIVND (reference sequence). J gave up 1 base and V 5 bases, and 9 bases lay outside the gene matches. This chain's CDR3 is CASSHLPGTGTDTQYF. In DNA, the CDR3 is TGTGCCAGTAGTCACCTCCCCGGGACAGGCACAGATACGCAGTATTTT.

CDR3 bases: TGTGCCAGCAGCTTGGCCCAAAGCTCTGGGGCCAACGTCCTGACTTTC. This gives the protein CASSLAQSSGANVLTF. The chain is built from TRBV5-8 and TRBJ2-6; D is unresolved. Per germline, CDR1 SGHTS and CDR2 YDEGEE. V shed 0 bases and J shed 0 bases, with 7 bases lying between them. CDR3 length: 16 residues.